These 16 T cell receptor beta chains came from one sample sequenced in a study of T cells in Graves' hyperthyroidism and ophthalmopathy. TCR beta CDR3 sequences were amplified from RNA transcripts. The TCR CDR3 was amplified in a first-round RT-PCR using the HTBI primer set. TCRdb redid the calling of the multiplex PCR reads with MiXCR, one entry per CDR3 protein. The sample shows nearly 600,000 distinct CDR3 sequences, approximately 15% of them seen only once. Material for sequencing was blood. Receptor source: a woman aged 25 to 39 with Graves' hyperthyroidism that later progressed to Graves' ophthalmopathy.

In its sample, this clonotype was seen many times. This chain joins TRBV28 and TRBJ1-6, with D unresolved. The CDR3 sequence is 12 residues long. Trimming took 5 bases from V and 7 from J, leaving 6 bases between them. The V gene's germline CDR1 is MDHEN and CDR2 SYDVKM. In DNA, the CDR3 is TGTGCCAGCAGTGAATCCAATTCACCCCTCCACTTT. As protein: CASSESNSPLHF.

This clonotype was found many times. The rearrangement uses TRBV5-1 and TRBJ2-1; TRBD2 might be the D (6 bases). Trimming shortened V by 1 base and J by 8 bases, and 13 bases separated the two germline ends. CDR1 SGHRS and CDR2 YFSETQ come from the germline V gene. This CDR3 has 14 residues. DNA for the CDR3: TGCGCCAGCAGCTTGTTGCGGGAAATGGATGAGCAGTTCTTC. Amino acids: CASSLLREMDEQFF.

Notes on this clonotype: One end of the junction varies from germline; a read error may be responsible. The chain is built from TRBV6-2 or TRBV6-3 and TRBJ1-1, with unresolved D. There are 13 residues in the CDR3. Germline CDR1 and CDR2: MNHEY and SVGEGT. The CDR3 nucleotides are TGTGCCCGCAGTTCCCGGGAGGGCACTGAAGCTTTCTTT. Its protein is CARSSREGTEAFF.

This clonotype occurred many times. The rearrangement links TRBV13 to TRBJ1-2; D gene ambiguous. This CDR3 has 13 residues. The germline CDR1 and CDR2 sequences are PRHDT and FYEKMQ (reference sequence). The V gene lost 1 base and the J gene lost 8 bases, with 11 bases spanning the gap. The CDR3 coding sequence is TGTGCCAGCAGCTTAGAGGGAAGTCTCGGCTACACCTTC. Amino acids: CASSLEGSLGYTF.

The sample holds many counts of this clonotype. The rearrangement links TRBV2 to TRBJ2-1, with 7 bases that match TRBD1. This CDR3 has 14 amino acids. V was clipped by 7 bases and J by 7 bases; unmatched bases: 10. Germline V gene data show CDR1 as SNHLY and CDR2 as FYNNEI. The CDR3 is CASNRGPVVNEQFF. CDR3 bases: TGTGCCAGCAATAGGGGGCCGGTGGTAAATGAGCAGTTCTTC.

This clonotype has more than one count but fewer than ten. The chain joins TRBV15 to TRBJ1-4; tentative D call: TRBD1 (6 bases). V lost 10 bases to trimming and J lost 2 bases, with 14 bases between them. The CDR3 spans 14 residues. Germline CDR1 is LNHNV and CDR2 is YYDKDF (reference sequence). DNA for the CDR3: TGTGCCATTGGGGACACCCTCACTAATGAAAAACTGTTTTTT. Its protein is CAIGDTLTNEKLFF.

With regard to this clonotype: Since a much larger clone is just one base distant, this may be a read error. The chain is built from TRBV29-1 and TRBJ1-1, with a weak D call TRBD1 (5 bases). Germline assignment: CDR1 SQVTM and CDR2 ANQGSEA. Trimming cost V 5 bases and J 0 bases, with 10 bases left between them. This CDR3 is 13 amino acids long. CDR3 DNA: TGCAGCGTTTCAGAGGGGCTGAACACTGAAGCTTTCTTT. It encodes CSVSEGLNTEAFF.

The chain couples TRBV28 to TRBJ1-2, with 9 nucleotides matching TRBD1. In germline, CDR1 is MDHEN, CDR2 SYDVKM. J was trimmed by 0 bases and V by 5 bases; bases with no gene match: 10. The CDR3 covers 17 residues. As DNA, the CDR3 is TGTGCCAGCAGTACCGGGACAGGGACCCAATCTAACTATGGCTACACCTTC. Translating it yields CASSTGTGTQSNYGYTF.

V usage is TRBV12-3 or TRBV12-4 and J usage is TRBJ2-1, with 10 nucleotides matching TRBD2. This CDR3 has 16 amino acids. The ends lost 6 bases at V and 4 bases at J; junction bases unmatched: 9. CDR3 region: CASSQDQREGYNEQFF. In DNA, the CDR3 is TGTGCCAGCAGCCAAGACCAGCGGGAGGGTTACAATGAGCAGTTCTTC.

The sample holds a few counts of this clonotype. This chain uses TRBV4-2 with TRBJ1-1; a weak D match, TRBD1 (5 bases). The CDR3 is 14 residues long. Germline V lookup: CDR1 LGHNA, CDR2 YNFKEQ. V lost 0 bases to trimming and J lost 4 bases, with 9 bases between them. CDR3 bases: TGTGCCAGCAGCCAAGAACAGGAAGGCACTGAAGCTTTCTTT. It is translated as CASSQEQEGTEAFF.

This clonotype was recorded at least ten times. The rearrangement uses TRBV5-6 and TRBJ2-5; a weak D match, TRBD2 (6 bases). V lost 2 bases, J lost 3 bases, and 14 bases lay in between. Per germline, CDR1 SGHDT and CDR2 YYEEEE. This CDR3 spans 15 amino acids. CDR3: CASSFWFGGEETQYF. The CDR3 DNA sequence: TGTGCCAGCAGCTTTTGGTTCGGAGGGGAAGAGACCCAGTACTTC.

This clonotype came up a few times. The chain joins TRBV19 to TRBJ2-5; D is possibly TRBD1 (6 bases). Trimming cost V 3 bases and J 2 bases, with 10 bases left between them. The CDR3 spans 14 residues. Germline CDR1 LNHDA, CDR2 SQIVND (reference sequence). The CDR3 coding sequence is TGTGCCAGTAGTATTTACACAGGGCAAGAGACCCAGTACTTC. This gives the protein CASSIYTGQETQYF. Full variable domain (remainder filled in from reference TRBV19 and TRBJ2-5): DGGITQSPKYLFRKEGQNVTLSCEQNLNHDAMYWYRQDPGQGLRLIYYSQIVNDFQKGDIAEGYSVSREKKESFPLTVTSAQKNPTAFYLCASSIYTGQETQYFGPGTRLLVL.

The V gene is TRBV5-1, the J gene TRBJ2-1; D remains ambiguous. The germline gives CDR1 SGHRS, CDR2 YFSETQ. This CDR3 is built from 13 residues. The V end was cut by 1 base, the J end by 7 bases, with 9 bases between. This CDR3 is CASSLFSINEQFF. The CDR3 region has the DNA TGCGCCAGCAGCTTGTTTTCGATTAATGAGCAGTTCTTC.

This clonotype was observed many times. The chain recombines TRBV6-2 or TRBV6-3 with TRBJ2-3; weak D call: TRBD2 (5 bases). Germline assignment: CDR1 MNHEY and CDR2 SVGEGT. This CDR3 is 13 amino acids long. Trimming removed 8 bases at V and 0 bases at J, with 9 bases between. As DNA, the CDR3 is TGTGCCAGCCTCAGGACTAGCACAGATACGCAGTATTTT. Translated, it gives CASLRTSTDTQYF.

This clonotype came up a few times. J is TRBJ1-4 and V is TRBV6-1; 7 positions agree with TRBD1. This CDR3 spans 14 amino acids. The J segment lost 4 bases and the V segment lost 6 bases, leaving 5 bases of the junction unmatched. The germline CDR1 and CDR2 sequences are MNHNS and SASEGT. The CDR3 coding sequence is TGTGCCAGCAGCTCCGACAGGGATAATGAAAAACTGTTTTTT. It encodes CASSSDRDNEKLFF.

The chain carries TRBV6-2 or TRBV6-3 and TRBJ2-4, with 8 bases identical to TRBD2. The length of the CDR3 is 18 residues. CDR1 and CDR2 (germline): MNHEY, SVGEGT. V lost 0 bases to trimming and J lost 0 bases; unmatched junction nucleotides: 7. CDR3 DNA sequence: TGTGCCAGCAGTTACTCGAGGTTAGCGGGACCAGCCAAAAACATTCAGTACTTC. This gives the protein CASSYSRLAGPAKNIQYF.